One sample yielded the 11 T cell receptor beta chains listed below, sequenced in a study of T cells in Graves' hyperthyroidism and ophthalmopathy. Amplification of TCR beta CDR3 regions was performed using RNA transcripts as template. An initial round of RT-PCR targeting the TCR CDR3 relied on the HTBI primer set. TCRdb passed the multiplex PCR reads through MiXCR, listing each CDR3 protein once. The sample records around 420,000 distinct CDR3 sequences, about a sixth being singletons. The specimen was blood. The receptors shown here come from a woman younger than 35 with Graves' hyperthyroidism.

This clonotype was counted many times. The chain uses TRBV5-4 and TRBJ2-2; D not certain. Germline V gene lookup returns CDR1 SGHNT and CDR2 YYREEE (reference sequence). The CDR3 is 14 amino acids. V gave up 4 bases and J gave up 1 base, with 8 bases separating them. CDR3: CASSLGQNTGELFF. In DNA form, the CDR3 reads TGTGCCAGCAGCCTCGGTCAGAACACCGGGGAGCTGTTTTTT.

This clonotype was seen repeatedly, ten times or more. The J gene is TRBJ2-3, the V gene TRBV7-3; 11 nucleotides line up with TRBD2. CDR3 length equals 14 residues. With V trimmed by 7 bases and J by 4 bases, 4 bases remained unmatched. Germline CDR1 and CDR2: SGHTA and FQGTGA. The DNA of the CDR3 is TGTGCCAGCAAAACTAGCGGGAGCGCAGATACGCAGTATTTT. It specifies CASKTSGSADTQYF.

The rearrangement links TRBV28 to TRBJ1-5, with D unclear. This CDR3 region has 14 residues. The germline V gene encodes CDR1 MDHEN and CDR2 SYDVKM. Trimming removed 6 bases at V and 7 bases at J, with 16 bases between. This chain's CDR3 is CASSQDGSWQPQHF. The CDR3 DNA reads as TGTGCCAGCAGCCAGGACGGGTCGTGGCAGCCCCAGCATTTT.

This clonotype was recorded at least ten times. The V and J genes are TRBV7-8 and TRBJ1-5; maybe TRBD1 (5 bases). Germline CDR1 SGHVS, CDR2 FQNEAQ. V was clipped by 1 base and J by 7 bases, with 8 bases between them. CDR3 length: 13 residues. This CDR3 reads CASSLGGDQPQHF. The CDR3 DNA sequence: TGTGCCAGCAGCTTAGGAGGGGACCAGCCCCAGCATTTT.

The chain is built from TRBV15 and TRBJ1-2; TRBD1 matches at 10 bases. V shed 1 base, J shed 8 bases, and the junction held 7 bases outside the gene matches. The CDR3 has 15 amino acids. Looked up from germline, CDR1 is LNHNV and CDR2 is YYDKDF (reference sequence). The CDR3 DNA follows: TGTGCCACCAGCAGAGGACCGGGACAGGGGAACGGCTACACCTTC. Translated: CATSRGPGQGNGYTF.

This clonotype occurred many times. V is TRBV20-1 and J is TRBJ2-4; D unresolved. CDR3 length: 15 residues. CDR1 and CDR2 from the germline V gene are DFQATT and SNEGSKA (reference sequence). The V and J ends lost 6 bases and 1 base respectively, with 16 bases between them. As DNA, the CDR3 is TGCAGTGCCCTGGACGTTTCTGCGGCCAAAAACATTCAGTACTTC. It specifies CSALDVSAAKNIQYF.

This clonotype was found many times. J is TRBJ2-1 and V is TRBV27; D perhaps matches TRBD1 (5 bases). V was pared by 4 bases and J by 2 bases, with 12 bases between. Germline CDR1 reads MNHEY; CDR2 reads SMNVEV (reference sequence). CDR3 length: 15 residues. CDR3 protein: CASSYPAQAYNEQFF. The CDR3 bases are TGTGCCAGCAGTTACCCTGCACAGGCCTACAATGAGCAGTTCTTC.

This clonotype was counted ten times or more. This chain connects TRBV2 to TRBJ2-7; D not certain. This CDR3 has 12 amino acids. Germline V lookup: CDR1 SNHLY, CDR2 FYNNEI. Trimming took 7 bases from V and 3 from J, leaving 10 bases between them. CDR3 sequence: CASNMGFYEQYF. The CDR3, as DNA: TGTGCCAGCAATATGGGCTTCTACGAGCAGTACTTC.

This clonotype was seen repeatedly, ten times or more. The chain joins TRBV3-1 to TRBJ1-1; no clear D gene. The CDR3 consists of 14 residues. The V and J ends lost 0 bases and 6 bases respectively, with 11 bases between them. Germline V gives CDR1 LGHDT, CDR2 YNNKEL (reference sequence). The CDR3 coding sequence is TGTGCCAGCAGCCAAGATAGCGGGCGGTCTGAAGCTTTCTTT. Translated: CASSQDSGRSEAFF.

This clonotype has ten or more counts. The chain has TRBV3-1 and TRBJ1-4; TRBD1 is a possible D gene (6 bases). Germline assignment: CDR1 LGHDT and CDR2 YNNKEL (reference sequence). Deletions cut 1 base from V and 8 bases from J, with 11 bases between. The CDR3 runs to 14 residues. CDR3 in amino acids: CASSQVRGGEKLFF. CDR3 DNA: TGTGCCAGCAGCCAAGTACGAGGGGGAGAAAAACTGTTTTTT.

V is TRBV19 and J is TRBJ2-3, with TRBD2 matching over 13 bases. V shed 5 bases, J shed 4 bases, and the junction held 9 bases outside the gene matches. CDR1 and CDR2 (germline): LNHDA, SQIVND (reference sequence). The CDR3 consists of 17 residues. The DNA of the CDR3 is TGTGCCAGTAGTCAACGACTAGCGGGGGGCCGGTCAGATACGCAGTATTTT. Its protein is CASSQRLAGGRSDTQYF.